The next 18 T cell receptor beta chains were all read from a single sample in a study of blood T cell repertoires in COVID-19. Assay used: immunoSEQ multiplex PCR; TCRdb lists only in-frame clones, some missing. The sample lists some 250,000 clones; 81% were seen once. Sequenced input: peripheral blood. These receptors were collected from an older woman with active or convalescent COVID-19.

This rearrangement joins TRBV18 to TRBJ2-2; 10 positions match TRBD2. Germline CDR1 reads KGHSH; CDR2 reads LQKENI. V was clipped by 6 bases and J by 1 base; unmatched bases: 14. The CDR3 extends over 19 amino acids. In DNA form, the CDR3 reads TGTGCCAGCTCGCCAGGCCCCCTTAGCGGGGGGATGAACACCGGGGAGCTGTTTTTT. Translating it yields CASSPGPLSGGMNTGELFF.

This clone was seen a handful of times. This rearrangement joins TRBV12-2 to TRBJ1-5; TRBD1 is the table's D call and was not checked against the DNA. TRBV12-2 is noted as a pseudogene. CDR3 length: 15 amino acids. The CDR3 loop is CASRLGHRSNQPQHF. The DNA for the CDR3 is TGTGCAAGTCGCTTAGGTCACAGATCCAATCAGCCCCAGCATTTT.

The chain has TRBV9 and TRBJ1-2; 8 nucleotides align to TRBD1. The CDR3 loop spans 16 amino acids. Germline V gene lookup returns CDR1 SGDLS and CDR2 YYNGEE. Germline trimming cut 2 bases from V and 2 bases from J; bases unmatched to any gene: 8. Written as DNA, the CDR3 is TGTGCCAGCAGCGTTCGCCGACAGGGGCCAAACTATGGCTACACCTTC. It encodes CASSVRRQGPNYGYTF.

The chain uses TRBV7-8 and TRBJ1-5; D call uncertain. The germline V and J ends were trimmed by 2 bases and 4 bases, with 15 bases remaining between them. This CDR3 has 16 amino acids. In germline, CDR1 is SGHVS, CDR2 FQNEAQ. This CDR3 is CASSLNGLVRNQPQHF. The CDR3 coding sequence is TGTGCCAGCAGCTTAAACGGACTAGTCAGAAATCAGCCCCAGCATTTT.

In the case of this clone: Other nucleotide sequences in the sample specify the same CDR3. The chain has TRBV10-3 and TRBJ1-1; D unresolved. V was cut by 7 bases and J by 1 base, with 7 bases left in between. The CDR3 consists of 12 residues. Looked up from germline, CDR1 is ENHRY and CDR2 is SYGVKD. The DNA for the CDR3 is TGTGCCATCACATCAGGGAACACTGAAGCTTTCTTT. Translation gives CAITSGNTEAFF.

This clone is a singleton in its sample. The chain uses TRBV4-1 and TRBJ1-4; no clear D gene. Germline CDR1 MGHRA, CDR2 YSYEKL. The CDR3 is 15 amino acids. V lost 3 bases and J lost 7, with 15 bases in between. CDR3 sequence: CASSHHPTGFEKLFF. In DNA form, the CDR3 reads TGCGCCAGCAGCCATCACCCAACCGGGTTTGAAAAACTGTTTTTT.

The chain has TRBV7-2 and TRBJ1-1, with D possibly matching TRBD1 (6 bases). This CDR3 is built from 13 residues. Per germline, CDR1 SGHTA and CDR2 FQGNSA. Trimming removed 5 bases from V and 7 bases from J, with 14 bases in between. The CDR3 reads CASSPQGTDEAFF. In DNA form, the CDR3 reads TGTGCCAGCAGCCCCCAGGGGACGGATGAAGCTTTCTTT.

The V call is TRBV7-2, the J call TRBJ2-5, with D hard to call. This CDR3 spans 16 amino acids. Looked up from germline, CDR1 is SGHTA and CDR2 is FQGNSA. V lost 3 bases to trimming and J lost 5 bases, with 19 bases between them. CDR3 sequence: CASSFLGGSIGETQYF. The CDR3 DNA follows: TGTGCCAGCAGCTTTTTGGGTGGTAGTATCGGGGAGACCCAGTACTTC.

This clone occurred a few times. The V call is TRBV7-6, the J call TRBJ2-7; TRBD1 agrees at 10 bases. V shed 5 bases, J shed 6 bases, and the junction held 10 bases outside the gene matches. The CDR3 runs 15 residues. CDR1 and CDR2 (germline): SGHVS, FNYEAQ. CDR3 residues: CASSTRVGTGVEQYF. The CDR3 region has the DNA TGTGCCAGCAGCACAAGGGTCGGGACAGGGGTCGAGCAGTACTTC. The full variable domain, rest sourced from reference TRBV7-6 and TRBJ2-7, is GAGVSQSPRYKVTKRGQDVALRCDPISGHVSLYWYRQALGQGPEFLTYFNYEAQQDKSGLPNDRFSAERPEGSISTLTIQRTEQRDSAMYRCASSTRVGTGVEQYFGPGTRLTVT.

This clone has only one observation. This chain uses TRBV7-9 with TRBJ2-2; 9 nucleotides line up with TRBD1. In germline, CDR1 is SEHNR, CDR2 FQNEAQ (reference sequence). J was trimmed by 3 bases and V by 1 base; bases with no gene match: 3. The CDR3 totals 16 residues. The CDR3 coding sequence is TGTGCCAGCAGCTTAGGGGGACAGGGTTACACCGGGGAGCTGTTTTTT. Its translation is CASSLGGQGYTGELFF.

The CDR3 DNA sequence: TGTGCCAGTAGTGGGGCGGCTAGCAATCAGCCCCAGCATTTT. Protein sequence: CASSGAASNQPQHF. The rearrangement links TRBV19 to TRBJ1-5, with a possible D match to TRBD1 (5 bases). Germline V gives CDR1 LNHDA, CDR2 SQIVND (reference sequence). The V end lost 5 bases, the J end lost 0 bases, and 8 bases lay between the germline ends. This CDR3 is built from 14 residues. Full variable domain (outside the CDR3, taken from reference TRBV19 and TRBJ1-5): DGGITQSPKYLFRKEGQNVTLSCEQNLNHDAMYWYRQDPGQGLRLIYYSQIVNDFQKGDIAEGYSVSREKKESFPLTVTSAQKNPTAFYLCASSGAASNQPQHFGDGTRLSIL.

The chain uses TRBV3-1 (or the pseudogene TRBV3-2) and TRBJ1-1, with D tentatively TRBD1 (6 bases). This CDR3 region has 14 residues. V was shortened by 4 bases and J by 5 bases, with 14 bases between the two germline ends. Germline V CDR1 and CDR2: LGHDT, YNNKEL (reference sequence). The DNA of the CDR3 is TGTGCCAGCAGCCGTCTGGTGAGGGGGACTGAAGCTTTCTTT. This gives the protein CASSRLVRGTEAFF.

The chain couples TRBV12-5 to TRBJ2-5; D might be TRBD2 (6 bases). Germline CDR1 and CDR2: LGHNT and FRNRAP. V shed 2 bases and J shed 5 bases, with 12 bases lying between them. The CDR3 runs 14 residues. The CDR3 here is CASGLKGLAETQYF. The CDR3 DNA follows: TGTGCTAGTGGTTTGAAGGGACTGGCGGAGACCCAGTACTTC. The variable domain in full, completed from reference TRBV12-5 and TRBJ2-5, reads DARVTQTPRHKVTEMGQEVTMRCQPILGHNTVFWYRQTMMQGLELLAYFRNRAPLDDSGMPKDRFSAEMPDATLATLKIQPSEPRDSAVYFCASGLKGLAETQYFGPGTRLLVL.

With respect to this clone: The same CDR3 can be traced to other DNA sequences in this sample. The chain is built from TRBV18 and TRBJ2-7; a possible D gene is TRBD2 (5 bases). V shed 2 bases and J shed 0 bases, with 8 bases lying between them. Germline V gives CDR1 KGHSH, CDR2 LQKENI. The CDR3 loop spans 14 amino acids. The CDR3 nucleotides are TGTGCCAGCTCACCAAGAGGGCACTCCTACGAGCAGTACTTC. Translation gives CASSPRGHSYEQYF.

V gene TRBV29-1 combines with J gene TRBJ1-1; the D is unclear. The CDR3 spans 11 residues. Germline CDR1 SQVTM, CDR2 ANQGSEA. Trimming removed 7 bases from V and 4 bases from J, with 10 bases in between. CDR3 coding DNA: TGCAGCGCCCGGAGAGGCACTGAAGCTTTCTTT. It yields the protein CSARRGTEAFF.

This clone was counted at least ten times. V and J are TRBV7-6 and TRBJ1-6; no reliable D call. Trimming took 2 bases from V and 6 from J, leaving 2 bases between them. CDR3 length: 12 residues. Germline V gives CDR1 SGHVS, CDR2 FNYEAQ. CDR3 residues: CASSLLNSPLHF. The DNA for the CDR3 is TGTGCCAGCAGCTTACTTAATTCACCCCTCCACTTT.

The V gene is TRBV5-1, the J gene TRBJ1-1; 8 nucleotides match TRBD1. This CDR3 is 18 amino acids long. Per the germline V gene, CDR1 is SGHRS and CDR2 is YFSETQ. With 6 bases clipped from V and 0 bases from J, the junction kept 16 bases outside the gene matches. The CDR3 DNA reads as TGCGCCAGCAACCCTATCCCCGGGACAGGAGCTATGAACACTGAAGCTTTCTTT. This encodes CASNPIPGTGAMNTEAFF.

This chain links TRBV5-4 with TRBJ2-5; 8 bases fit TRBD1. There are 15 residues in the CDR3. Trimming at V came to 0 bases and at J to 5 bases, leaving 6 bases not matched to a gene. Germline lookup yields CDR1 SGHNT and CDR2 YYREEE (reference sequence). CDR3 sequence (DNA): TGTGCCAGCAGCTTGGACAGGGGGGCGCGGGAGACCCAGTACTTC. Its translation: CASSLDRGARETQYF.